This T cell receptor (beta chain) was identified during a study of blood T cell repertoires in COVID-19 (TCRdb year 2020). At the level of the whole study: The collaborator samples originated in the United States, Italy and Spain and spanned the acute and convalescent phases of COVID-19. The samples were drawn from the first 160 participants of the ongoing ImmuneRACE study and from over 950 subjects provided by 6 global collaborators. The repertoires were released in a freely available public database intended as a resource for research on the immune response to SARS-CoV-2. The material from the prospective study consisted of cDNA or gDNA derived from T cells, B-cell-depleted T cells, or PBMCs. Where available, HLA class I and class II types were taken from metadata supplied by the sample provider and were not determined by assay-based typing. The dataset comprised deeply sampled blood TCRbeta repertoires from subjects exposed to, actively infected with, or recovered from COVID-19. A de-identified subject ID, COVID-19 status, age in years and sex were almost always included in the sample metadata. Overall study outcomes, separate from this receptor: How much clinical and demographic metadata was included differed by source and by participant, and the metadata was provided uncurated.

The CDR3 spans 18 residues, from the cysteine through the phenylalanine. Only CDR3 DNA remains: 54 bases, in frame from the first base. Taken from the germline V gene, the CDR1 and CDR2 loops are SGHRS and YFSETQ. At the junction V is shortened by 1 base and J by 1 base, with 18 bases in between. TCRbeta CDR3 regions were amplified from genomic DNA using the immunoSEQ Assay, a bias-controlled multiplex PCR. The published analysis was carried out like this. Nucleated cell counts per sample were estimated from amplification of reference gene primers within the assay. Sequence reads were collapsed and filtered to measure the absolute abundance of every unique TCRbeta CDR3 rearrangement. For each sample, productive Simpson clonality was calculated by taking the square root of Simpson's diversity index across productive rearrangements. Imported from immuneACCESS, the table was reduced by TCRdb to in-frame sequences with V and J called. These copies leave out some clones; in studies compared against another copy, an unresolved V gene accounts for under half, and the cause of the remainder is not known. The DNA gave D and trimming, while V, J and clone size come from that table. This sample is represented by about 380,000 clones; around 90% of them were singletons. The top ten hold approximately 7% of the sample.

A word on this clone: The target of this receptor is not known. There are no base qualities to consult, and no much larger clone falls within one base.

The collaborating institutions used their own protocols to collect whole blood in K2EDTA tubes. Collaborator samples were shipped for TCRbeta analysis as frozen whole blood, isolated PBMCs, or DNA extracted from either sample type. Recombination joined TRBV5-1 with TRBJ2-1, and perhaps TRBD2 as D gene, on 5 matching bases. This sequence was found in a man younger than 30 with active or convalescent COVID-19. The sequenced sample was peripheral blood. For the CDR3, the sequence is CASSLYGPSGNSYNEQFF. Here is the DNA: TGCGCCAGCAGCTTGTACGGGCCCTCCGGGAATTCCTACAATGAGCAGTTCTTC.